What follows are 10 T cell receptor beta chains derived from one specimen sequenced in a study of blood T cells in healthy people across ages. Using a J-beta primer mix together with a sample-barcoded 5' primer, a second PCR was run for roughly 7 to 11 cycles. In TCRdb, the 5' RACE reads were re-called with MiXCR into one record per CDR3 protein. The sample has 1.5 million to 1.9 million distinct CDR3 sequences; roughly two fifths are singletons. Sequencing was carried out using blood. These receptors were taken from a woman between 18 and 30 years old in good health.

The chain employs TRBV6-1 and TRBJ2-1; 10 nucleotides match TRBD1. Trimming cost V 6 bases and J 3 bases; bases outside gene matches: 8. Germline V gene lookup returns CDR1 MNHNS and CDR2 SASEGT. This CDR3 spans 16 amino acids. This CDR3 reads CASRRAWTGGYNEQFF. CDR3 coding DNA: TGTGCCAGCAGGCGCGCATGGACAGGGGGCTACAATGAGCAGTTCTTC.

This clonotype was counted between two and nine times. The junction does not match germline at one end; this may be a read error. The chain recombines TRBV20-1 with TRBJ1-1; D is possibly TRBD1 (5 bases). The germline V gene has CDR1 DFQATT and CDR2 SNEGSKA (reference sequence). CDR3 length: 15 amino acids. The CDR3, as DNA: TGCAGCGCTAGAGCCCGGGGGAGTTTGGGCACTGAAGCTTTCTTT. It is translated as CSARARGSLGTEAFF.

This clonotype turned up a few times. CDR3 protein: CASSLVGAGVHQPQHF. The CDR3, as DNA: TGTGCCAGCAGCTTAGTAGGAGCAGGGGTCCATCAGCCCCAGCATTTT. The chain couples TRBV7-2 to TRBJ1-5, with D perhaps TRBD1 (6 bases). The CDR3 is 16 residues long. Germline CDR1 and CDR2: SGHTA and FQGNSA. Trimming left V 1 base short and J 5 bases short, with 15 bases between.

The genes are TRBV7-9 and TRBJ1-1; no definite D call. Trimming left V 1 base short and J 2 bases short, with 14 bases between. CDR1 and CDR2 (germline): SEHNR, FQNEAQ (reference sequence). CDR3 size: 16 residues. CDR3 region: CASSLVGRRQNTEAFF. The DNA for the CDR3 is TGTGCCAGCAGCTTAGTTGGTCGGAGGCAAAACACTGAAGCTTTCTTT.

J is TRBJ2-1 and V is TRBV2; 7 positions agree with TRBD2. The germline V gene encodes CDR1 SNHLY and CDR2 FYNNEI. CDR3 size: 15 residues. V was clipped by 8 bases and J by 2 bases; unmatched bases: 9. CDR3 loop: CASGLGEGPYNEQFF. CDR3 nucleotide sequence: TGTGCCAGCGGGTTAGGGGAGGGTCCCTACAATGAGCAGTTCTTC.

This rearrangement joins TRBV7-2 to TRBJ2-3, with no clear D. The CDR3 consists of 15 residues. Germline V lookup: CDR1 SGHTA, CDR2 FQGNSA. V was shortened by 5 bases and J by 4 bases, with 16 bases between the two germline ends. CDR3 residues: CASSPLFTLADTQYF. CDR3 DNA sequence: TGTGCCAGCAGCCCCCTCTTCACCCTGGCAGATACGCAGTATTTT.

The chain recombines TRBV6-6 with TRBJ1-5; the D gene is possibly TRBD1 (5 bases). The germline V gene has CDR1 MNHNY and CDR2 SVGAGI (reference sequence). V lost 6 bases to trimming and J lost 4 bases, with 13 bases between them. The CDR3 sequence is 14 residues long. The CDR3 DNA follows: TGTGCCAGCAGAGACGGGGCAAAAAATCAGCCCCAGCATTTT. Amino acid sequence: CASRDGAKNQPQHF.

This clonotype was detected a few times. A much larger clonotype is one base distant, so this may be a read error. The chain recombines TRBV21-1 with TRBJ1-2. TRBV21-1 is noted as a pseudogene. The CDR3 covers 15 residues. CDR3 nucleotide sequence: TGTGCCAGCAGCGCCCGGGACGGGCCCTTTTATGGCTACACCTTC. Encoded protein: CASSARDGPFYGYTF.

This clonotype was observed a few times. This clone may be a read error of a much larger clone one base away. This chain connects TRBV6-2 or TRBV6-3 to TRBJ2-7, with a weak D call TRBD2 (5 bases). In germline, CDR1 is MNHEY, CDR2 SVGEGT. The CDR3 is 14 residues long. The CDR3: CAGSYSPEGYEQYF. The DNA for the CDR3 is TGTGCCGGCAGTTATTCCCCCGAGGGCTACGAGCAGTACTTC.

This chain links TRBV12-3 or TRBV12-4 with TRBJ2-1; no reliable D call. The length of the CDR3 is 21 residues. Trimming pared 6 bases from V and 1 base from J, leaving 31 bases between. CDR3: CASRRSGLDRKEKRSYNEQFF. The CDR3, as DNA: TGTGCCAGCAGGCGATCGGGTTTGGACCGGAAGGAGAAAAGGTCCTACAATGAGCAGTTCTTC.